This T cell receptor (beta chain) comes out of a study of CXCR3-negative and CXCR3-positive naive CD8 T cells. Regarding the study as a whole: CXCR3 expression partially decreased after cryopreservation; most assays used fresh PBMCs. CXCR3-positive naive cells had more hydrophobic TRB CDR3s than CXCR3-negative naive cells. The TRBV-TRBJ usage of naive CXCR3-negative and CXCR3-positive cells was similar, but that of memory cells differed.

The method, 5' RACE with UMI labels, was used to prepare the TRB cDNA libraries. TCRdb processed the 5' RACE reads again and assigns one entry to each CDR3 protein, with no DNA. The sample has fewer than 90,000 distinct CDR3 sequences. Germline CDR1 is MDHEN and CDR2 is SYDVKM. The CDR3 is made up of 14 amino acids. On this clonotype itself: Its antigen is as yet unknown.

This TCR was sampled from a human donor in good health. Some clones in this sample may be carry-over from other donors' samples. Sequencing input: naive CXCR3+ CD8+ T cells from blood. Described subset: CD45RO-CCR7+CD27+CD95- naive CD8+ T cells expressing CXCR3 (TNR3+). This chain uses TRBV28 with TRBJ2-3; TCRdb lists TRBD2, though no DNA is available to test this call. CDR3: CASSHLGPTDTQYF. Full variable domain (outside the CDR3, taken from reference TRBV28 and TRBJ2-3): DVKVTQSSRYLVKRTGEKVFLECVQDMDHENMFWYRQDPGLGLRLIYFSYDVKMKEKGDIPEGYSVSREKKERFSLILESASTNQTSMYLCASSHLGPTDTQYFGPGTRLTVL.